This T cell receptor beta chain was retrieved from a study of T cell clones after liver transplantation. Study background: Three of the eight recipients were HCV-positive; the rest had non-autoimmune, non-viral transplant indications. Timepoints were pre-transplant, pre-withdrawal, and after withdrawal was completed or failed.

The CDR3 is 13 amino acids. Germline CDR1 SEHNR, CDR2 FQNEAQ (reference sequence). Trimming shortened V by 5 bases and J by 8 bases, and 15 bases separated the two germline ends. Using immunoSEQ multiplex PCR, the repertoire was profiled, and TCRdb retains in-frame clones only, with some absent. The table has roughly 19,000 clones, roughly nine tenths seen once. J is TRBJ1-2 and V is TRBV7-9, with D possibly matching TRBD1 (5 bases). The sequencing here drew on CD8+ T cells from blood, taken approximately 3.5 years after liver transplant. The TCR was taken from a human patient who received a liver transplant. A subset of T cells may come from the graft donor. CDR3: CASSLARGNGYTF. The CDR3 DNA sequence: TGTGCCAGCAGCCTCGCCCGGGGGAACGGCTACACCTTC.